The sequence of this T cell receptor (beta chain) was determined in a study of sequential checkpoint blockade in melanoma. Overall study context: Arm A got nivolumab then ipilimumab; arm B the reverse, 1:1. Both treatment sequences were followed by maintenance nivolumab.

CDR3 length: 15 amino acids. V lost 3 bases, J lost 3 bases, and 11 bases lay in between. The V gene's germline CDR1 is MNHEY and CDR2 SMNVEV (reference sequence). Treatment of the sample: randomized to nivolumab then ipilimumab (arm A) or the reverse (arm B). Patients had received no earlier DNA-damaging chemotherapy. From thawed PBMCs, live CD3+CD8+ cells negative for CD19 and CD56 were sorted. The table came from immunoSEQ multiplex PCR; TCRdb's copy has only in-frame clones and leaves some out. The sample holds approximately 28,000 clones, approximately 88% seen once. This rearrangement joins TRBV27 to TRBJ2-2, with D maybe TRBD2 (7 bases). The sequence derives from a human donor with melanoma. Source: CD8+ T cells sorted from blood (inferred from file names), taken from a patient given nivolumab and ipilimumab in sequence. Written as DNA, the CDR3 is TGTGCCAGCAGTTTGGGGGGGCTGGACACCGGGGAGCTGTTTTTT. It specifies CASSLGGLDTGELFF.